Listed below are T cell receptor beta chains from one sample, sequenced in a study of shared clonotypes between healthy human individuals. Sequencing was performed with immunoSEQ multiplex PCR; in TCRdb, only in-frame clones are kept and a portion is missing. The sample yields over 850,000 clones, approximately 80% seen once. Sequencing was performed on memory CD4+ T cells from PBMCs. The receptors originated from a man in his late teens or twenties in good health. Some clones in this sample may be carry-over from other donors' samples. Both conserved end residues are part of each CDR3. The D gene is left open where the match is weak. Clone size is given for some rows only: seen once, a few or many times, or a class if the clone is expanded.

d_gene	v_gene	j_gene	abundance	CDR3nt	CDR3aa
TRBD1	TRBV5-1	TRBJ2-3	-	TGCGCCAGCAGCTTCGGACAGGTATATACAGATACGCAGTATTTT	CASSFGQVYTDTQYF
-	TRBV10-3	TRBJ2-5	once	TGTGCCATCAGTGAAAGCGCCCAAGAGACCCAGTACTTC	CAISESAQETQYF
TRBD1	TRBV7-9	TRBJ2-3	-	TGTGCCAGCAGCTTAGTGGGACAGGGTACTACGGGCACAGATACGCAGTATTTT	CASSLVGQGTTGTDTQYF
TRBD1	TRBV9	TRBJ2-3	-	TGTGCCAGCAGCGTGAACGACAGGGGAAATACGCAGTATTTT	CASSVNDRGNTQYF
TRBD1	TRBV6-1	TRBJ2-7	-	TGTGCCAGCAGCCCAGGGACAGCTTTTTTTAGGCAGTACTTC	CASSPGTAFFRQYF
TRBD1	TRBV18	TRBJ1-1	-	TGTGCCAGCTCACCTCTGGGACAGGGTTCCACTGAAGCTTTCTTT	CASSPLGQGSTEAFF
TRBD2	TRBV27	TRBJ2-7	-	TGTGCCAGCAGTCCGAACCCGGGGAAAGCGGGAGCTTACGAGCAGTACTTC	CASSPNPGKAGAYEQYF
-	TRBV5-6	TRBJ2-7	-	TGTGCCAGCAGCTTCCTAACAGGCCCTCTCTACGAGCAGTACTTC	CASSFLTGPLYEQYF
-	TRBV28	TRBJ2-5	-	TGTGCCAGCACCCCTTATCAGGCTAGCAGGGTAGAGACCCAGTACTTC	CASTPYQASRVETQYF
-	TRBV5-1	TRBJ1-1	-	TGCGCCAGCAGCTTGGAGAGACAGGATCAAGCTTTCTTT	CASSLERQDQAFF
-	TRBV19	TRBJ1-2	-	TGTGCCAGTAGAAGGGCTGATTATGGCTACACCTTC	CASRRADYGYTF
TRBD2	TRBV7-9	TRBJ2-1	-	TGTGCCAGCAGCCCAAGCGGGAGGGCCGAGAAAGAGCAGTTCTTC	CASSPSGRAEKEQFF
TRBD2	TRBV7-3	TRBJ2-2	-	TGTGCCAGCAGTCTGGGACTAGCAGGCATCGGGGAGCTGTTTTTT	CASSLGLAGIGELFF
-	TRBV6-1	TRBJ2-1	few	TGTGCCAGCATGGCGGGAAATAAAGACAATGAGCAGTTCTTC	CASMAGNKDNEQFF
-	TRBV7-6	TRBJ2-3	-	TGTGCCAGCAGCACAGCGACGGACCCCACGGATACGCAGTATTTT	CASSTATDPTDTQYF
TRBD2	TRBV7-3	TRBJ2-2	-	TGTGCCAGCAGCTTACAGGGAGGGTACTCCGGGGAGCTGTTTTTT	CASSLQGGYSGELFF
-	TRBV28	TRBJ2-7	-	TGTGCCAGCAGTGCGGGTACTATAGGGACTGCCTCCTACGAGCAGTACTTC	CASSAGTIGTASYEQYF
-	TRBV5-1	TRBJ1-3	few	TGCGCCAGCAGCGAAGGGTCCTCTGGAAACACCATATATTTT	CASSEGSSGNTIYF
-	TRBV4-1	TRBJ2-2	few	TGCGCCAGCAGCCCCCGTGGAGCTCCGAACACCGGGGAGCTGTTTTTT	CASSPRGAPNTGELFF
-	TRBV5-6	TRBJ2-3	-	TGTGCCAGCAGCCCACCCTATAGCACAGATACGCAGTATTTT	CASSPPYSTDTQYF
-	TRBV7-9	TRBJ1-1	-	TGTGCCAGCAGCTTAGAGACGGGAGGGAACACTGAAGCTTTCTTT	CASSLETGGNTEAFF
-	TRBV7-9	TRBJ1-2	-	TGTGCCAGCAGCCCGGGACACACGGATGGCTACACCTTC	CASSPGHTDGYTF
TRBD2	TRBV6-5	TRBJ2-1	-	TGTGCCAGTAAGACTAGCGGGTACAATGAGCAGTTCTTC	CASKTSGYNEQFF
TRBD1	TRBV28	TRBJ1-5	-	TGTGCCAGCAGTCCGAGGACAGGGGGGCAGCCCCAGCATTTT	CASSPRTGGQPQHF
-	TRBV28	TRBJ2-5	-	TGTGCCAGCAGTTTCATGCAAGAGACCCAGTACTTC	CASSFMQETQYF
TRBD2	TRBV6-6	TRBJ2-1	-	TGTGCCAGCAGTTTGGGACTAGCGGGAGTCCGGGAGCAGTTCTTC	CASSLGLAGVREQFF
TRBD1	TRBV7-2	TRBJ1-2	-	TGTGCCAGCAGCCCACAGGGGTCGTCGGCTGGCTACACCTTC	CASSPQGSSAGYTF
-	TRBV7-9	TRBJ1-3	-	TGTGCCAGCAGCCCAAACTCTGGAAACACCATATATTTT	CASSPNSGNTIYF
-	TRBV6-1	TRBJ2-1	-	TGTGCCAGCAGTGCACAAGGGGGACACCATTCTGTTGGTGAGCAGTTCTTC	CASSAQGGHHSVGEQFF
-	TRBV2	TRBJ1-1	-	TGTGCCAGCACCACGACAGAAAACACTGAAGCTTTCTTT	CASTTTENTEAFF
-	TRBV30	TRBJ2-7	-	TGTGCCTGGAGTGACAGGGTCGGACAGTACTTC	CAWSDRVGQYF
-	TRBV4-2	TRBJ1-3	once	TGTGCCAGCAGCCAAAACAGGGATTCGTGGTCTGGAAACACCATATATTTT	CASSQNRDSWSGNTIYF
-	TRBV4-1	TRBJ2-7	-	TGCGCCAGCAGCCAAGTGGGACTCGGCGTCTACGAGCAGTACTTC	CASSQVGLGVYEQYF
TRBD2	TRBV5-1	TRBJ2-3	-	TGCGCCAGCAGCCCAAGGACTAGCGGGCCTTCCACAGATACGCAGTATTTT	CASSPRTSGPSTDTQYF
TRBD1	TRBV28	TRBJ1-2	-	TGTGCCAGCAGTTGGACAGGGGAGGGCGGCTACACCTTC	CASSWTGEGGYTF
-	TRBV18	TRBJ2-7	-	TGTGCCAGCTCCGGGCTAGCGCTAACCTACGAGCAGTACTTC	CASSGLALTYEQYF